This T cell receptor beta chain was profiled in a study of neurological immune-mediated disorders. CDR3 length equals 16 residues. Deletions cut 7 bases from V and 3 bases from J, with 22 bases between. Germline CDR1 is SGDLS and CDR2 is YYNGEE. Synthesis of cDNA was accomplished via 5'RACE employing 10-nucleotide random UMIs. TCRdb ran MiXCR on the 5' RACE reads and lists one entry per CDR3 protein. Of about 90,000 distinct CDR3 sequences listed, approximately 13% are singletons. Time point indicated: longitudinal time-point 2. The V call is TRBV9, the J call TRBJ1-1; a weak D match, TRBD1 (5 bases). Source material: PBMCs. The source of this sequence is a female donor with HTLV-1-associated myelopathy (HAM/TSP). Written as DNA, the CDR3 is TGTGCCAGCGTAGTCCCCGCCGGGGGGTCGGACACTGAAGCTTTCTTT. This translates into CASVVPAGGSDTEAFF. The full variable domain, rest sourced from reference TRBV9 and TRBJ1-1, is DSGVTQTPKHLITATGQRVTLRCSPRSGDLSVYWYQQSLDQGLQFLIQYYNGEERAKGNILERFSAQQFPDLHSELNLSSLELGDSALYFCASVVPAGGSDTEAFFGQGTRLTVV.